Listed below are T cell receptor beta chains from one sample, sequenced in a study of control samples from healthy donors and cancer patients. This table comes from immunoSEQ multiplex PCR, and its TCRdb copy is limited to in-frame clones, with some not included. The data hold some 78,000 clones, with about 89% observed a single time. Material for sequencing was blood. These TCRs come from a woman aged 55-75 years in good health. The CDR3 runs from the conserved cysteine through the conserved F or W. Each record gives: clone size, J gene, D gene, V gene, CDR3 protein, CDR3 DNA. The D gene is left open where the match is weak. Size values are once, few and many counts, or a class for expanded clones, and some rows have none.

NA	TRBJ2-7	NA	TRBV10-3	CAISADRNYEQYF	TGTGCCATCAGTGCGGACAGAAATTACGAGCAGTACTTC
NA	TRBJ2-7	TRBD2	TRBV7-9	CASSLEASGRAEQYF	TGTGCCAGCAGCTTAGAGGCTAGCGGGAGGGCCGAGCAGTACTTC
once	TRBJ2-6	NA	TRBV5-1	CASSLDGANVLTF	TGCGCCAGCAGCTTAGATGGGGCCAACGTCCTGACTTTC
NA	TRBJ2-5	NA	TRBV11-3	CASSYEAAYQETQYF	TGTGCCAGCAGCTACGAAGCGGCGTACCAAGAGACCCAGTACTTC
NA	TRBJ1-6	NA	TRBV9	CASSVRDTDSPLHF	TGTGCCAGCAGCGTCCGGGACACCGATTCACCCCTCCACTTT
NA	TRBJ2-7	NA	TRBV24-1	CATSEAGQIYF	TGTGCCACCAGTGAGGCAGGCCAAATATACTTC
NA	TRBJ1-1	NA	TRBV19	CASKTRLMNTEAFF	TGTGCCAGTAAGACCCGACTTATGAACACTGAAGCTTTCTTT
NA	TRBJ2-5	NA	TRBV3-1/TRBV3-2	CASSQLVVETQYF	TGTGCCAGCAGCCAACTAGTAGTTGAGACCCAGTACTTC
NA	TRBJ2-1	TRBD2	TRBV6-2/TRBV6-3	CASSYGGSRGEQFF	TGTGCCAGCAGTTACGGCGGGAGTCGGGGTGAGCAGTTCTTC
NA	TRBJ2-7	TRBD2	TRBV5-5	CASSLRLAGEEQYF	TGTGCCAGCAGCTTGAGGCTAGCGGGAGAAGAGCAGTACTTC
NA	TRBJ1-5	NA	TRBV12-5	CASGLGGLDQPQHF	TGTGCTAGTGGTTTGGGGGGTCTCGATCAGCCCCAGCATTTT
NA	TRBJ2-7	NA	TRBV6-4	CASSDSLGVGEQYF	TGTGCCAGCAGTGACTCGCTAGGTGTAGGGGAGCAGTACTTC
NA	TRBJ2-3	NA	TRBV20-1	CSAPSHTQYF	TGCAGTGCGCCCTCCCATACGCAGTATTTT
NA	TRBJ1-1	NA	TRBV7-9	CASSLAIGVVTEAFF	TGTGCCAGCAGCTTAGCCATCGGGGTTGTCACTGAAGCTTTCTTT
NA	TRBJ2-2	NA	TRBV18	CASSPTRDSPNTGELFF	TGTGCCAGCTCACCTACCCGGGACTCCCCGAACACCGGGGAGCTGTTTTTT
NA	TRBJ1-4	TRBD1	TRBV5-8	CASSPTGMANEKLFF	TGTGCCAGCAGCCCGACAGGGATGGCTAATGAAAAACTGTTTTTT
once	TRBJ1-4	NA	TRBV5-1	CASSLGTATNEKLFF	TGCGCCAGCAGCTTGGGGACAGCAACTAATGAAAAACTGTTTTTT
NA	TRBJ1-4	NA	TRBV19	CASSISGAMGEKLFF	TGTGCCAGTAGTATCTCCGGGGCTATGGGTGAAAAACTGTTTTTT
NA	TRBJ2-2	NA	TRBV7-8	CASSSDSSSGELFF	TGTGCCAGCAGCTCGGACAGTAGTTCCGGGGAGCTGTTTTTT
NA	TRBJ1-5	TRBD1	TRBV30	CAWSDRGFSAQHF	TGTGCCTGGAGTGACAGGGGATTTTCCGCCCAGCATTTT
NA	TRBJ1-1	NA	TRBV18	CASSPPSRPNTEAFF	TGTGCCAGCTCACCACCTTCCAGGCCGAACACTGAAGCTTTCTTT
NA	TRBJ1-2	NA	TRBV30	CAWTTRFQGQGGYTF	TGTGCCTGGACGACTCGATTTCAAGGTCAAGGAGGCTACACCTTC
NA	TRBJ2-1	TRBD1	TRBV7-9	CASSSRQGISYNEQFF	TGTGCCAGCAGCAGTAGACAGGGAATATCCTACAATGAGCAGTTCTTC
once	TRBJ2-7	TRBD2	TRBV5-1	CASSLLAGAFHEQYF	TGCGCCAGCAGCTTACTAGCGGGAGCTTTCCACGAGCAGTACTTC
NA	TRBJ2-7	TRBD2	TRBV3-1/TRBV3-2	CASSQGTSADHF	TGTGCCAGCAGCCAGGGGACTAGCGCAGACCACTTC
NA	TRBJ2-3	TRBD2	TRBV7-2	CASSLFATSGGGPDTQYF	TGTGCCAGCAGCTTATTCGCCACTAGCGGGGGGGGCCCAGATACGCAGTATTTT
NA	TRBJ1-2	NA	TRBV24-1	CATSESQNYGYTF	TGTGCCACCAGTGAAAGCCAGAACTATGGCTACACCTTC
NA	TRBJ2-1	NA	TRBV6-6	CASSLAGETHNEQFF	TGTGCCAGCAGCTTGGCAGGGGAGACCCACAATGAGCAGTTCTTC
NA	TRBJ1-3	NA	TRBV4-2	CASSRTGPRNGNTIYF	TGTGCCAGCAGCCGCACCGGGCCCAGGAACGGAAACACCATATATTTT
few	TRBJ1-3	TRBD1	TRBV9	CASSTGQGNSGNTIYF	TGTGCCAGCAGCACCGGACAGGGCAACTCTGGAAACACCATATATTTT
once	TRBJ1-1	NA	TRBV28	CASSLRSTEAFF	TGTGCCAGCAGTTTAAGGAGCACTGAAGCTTTCTTT
NA	TRBJ1-1	NA	TRBV19	CASSIYGEANTEAFF	TGTGCCAGTAGTATTTACGGGGAAGCGAACACTGAAGCTTTCTTT
few	TRBJ2-2	NA	TRBV9	CASNRKPNTGELFF	TGTGCCAGCAACAGAAAGCCGAACACCGGGGAGCTGTTTTTT
NA	TRBJ1-1	NA	TRBV5-1	CASSFNRQGRVNTEAFF	TGCGCCAGCAGCTTCAACCGGCAGGGTAGGGTGAACACTGAAGCTTTCTTT
NA	TRBJ1-6	TRBD1	TRBV7-2	CASSHDRGRSPLHF	TGTGCCAGCAGCCACGACAGGGGGCGTTCACCCCTCCACTTT
NA	TRBJ1-1	NA	TRBV18	CASSPTPLGVNTEAFF	TGTGCCAGCTCACCCACACCTCTGGGGGTGAACACTGAAGCTTTCTTT
NA	TRBJ2-5	NA	TRBV6-5	CASRRRVQETQYF	TGTGCCAGCAGAAGAAGGGTCCAAGAGACCCAGTACTTC
NA	TRBJ1-4	TRBD1	TRBV2	CASRGQAATNEKLFF	TGTGCCAGCAGGGGACAGGCGGCAACTAATGAAAAACTGTTTTTT
NA	TRBJ1-1	TRBD1	TRBV7-9	CASSPGQLLNTEAFF	TGTGCCAGCAGCCCGGGACAGCTACTGAACACTGAAGCTTTCTTT
NA	TRBJ1-1	NA	TRBV5-1	CASSLVRGRGSAFF	TGCGCCAGCAGCTTGGTCCGGGGGCGAGGTTCGGCTTTCTTT
NA	TRBJ2-5	NA	TRBV11-3	CASSLGDRGGGETQYF	TGTGCCAGCAGCTTAGGGGATAGGGGAGGGGGAGAGACCCAGTACTTC
NA	TRBJ2-3	TRBD1	TRBV7-3	CASSLQGASTDTQYF	TGTGCCAGCAGTCTGCAGGGGGCAAGCACAGATACGCAGTATTTT
once	TRBJ1-1	TRBD1	TRBV6-5	CASSRGQGMNTEAFF	TGTGCCAGCAGTCGAGGACAGGGGATGAACACTGAAGCTTTCTTT
NA	TRBJ2-3	TRBD2	TRBV7-9	CASSEGGAGGPEDTQYF	TGTGCCAGCAGCGAAGGGGGCGCGGGGGGGCCCGAAGATACGCAGTATTTT
NA	TRBJ2-1	TRBD2	TRBV5-1	CASSSHLAGYNEQFF	TGCGCCAGCAGCTCCCACTTAGCGGGATACAATGAGCAGTTCTTC
NA	TRBJ1-4	NA	TRBV5-1	CASSSSATGNEKLFF	TGCGCCAGCAGCTCCTCGGCAACAGGGAATGAAAAACTGTTTTTT
NA	TRBJ2-3	NA	TRBV6-1	CASSEARGRDRGDTQYF	TGTGCCAGCAGTGAAGCTCGTGGGCGGGACCGCGGGGATACGCAGTATTTT